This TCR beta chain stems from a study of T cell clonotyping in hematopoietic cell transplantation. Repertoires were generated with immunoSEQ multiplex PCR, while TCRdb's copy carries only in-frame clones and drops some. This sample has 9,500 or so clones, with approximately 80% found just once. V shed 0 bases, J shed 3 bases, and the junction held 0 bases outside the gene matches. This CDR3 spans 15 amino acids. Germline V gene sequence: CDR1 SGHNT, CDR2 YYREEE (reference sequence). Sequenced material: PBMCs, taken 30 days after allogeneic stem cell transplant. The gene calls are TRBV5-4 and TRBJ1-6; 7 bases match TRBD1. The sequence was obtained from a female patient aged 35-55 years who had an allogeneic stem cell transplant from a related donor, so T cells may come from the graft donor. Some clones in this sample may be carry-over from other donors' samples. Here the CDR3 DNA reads TGTGCCAGCAGCTTGGGGGACAGCTATAATTCACCCCTCCACTTT. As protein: CASSLGDSYNSPLHF.